The entry that follows covers one TCR beta chain sequence. This clone occurred once. This receptor's antigen is unknown. Base qualities are missing; no much larger clone stands one base away. These data belong to a study of blood T cell repertoires in COVID-19 (dated by TCRdb to about 2020). Background for the entire study: Samples from collaborators originated in the United States, Italy and Spain and spanned both the acute and convalescent phases of COVID-19. HLA class I and class II types, where available, came from metadata supplied by the sample provider rather than from assay-based typing. Nearly every sample came with metadata listing a de-identified subject ID, COVID-19 status, age in years and sex. Deeply sampled blood TCRbeta repertoires from subjects exposed to, actively infected with, or recovered from COVID-19 were included in the dataset. Samples were obtained from the ongoing ImmuneRACE study (first 160 participants) and from some 1,300 subjects provided by 6 global collaborators. The repertoires were made available in a free public database intended to serve as a resource for research on the immune response to SARS-CoV-2. The prospective study material was composed of cDNA or gDNA derived from T cells, B-cell-depleted T cells, or PBMCs.

Enrolling through a virtual design, the prospective study's participants ranged in age from roughly 18 to 89 years and lived across around 25 United States geographic areas. Cohort assignment in the prospective study relied on participant-reported clinical history from a screening survey and a study questionnaire. Recovered participants in ImmuneRACE Cohort 3 were defined by two consecutive negative NP/OP PCR tests, clearance by a healthcare professional, or resolution of symptoms. Mobile phlebotomists in the prospective study collected whole blood, serum and a nasopharyngeal or oropharyngeal swab from every participant. Prospective study participants could optionally give additional blood draws and questionnaires over an approximately 2-month period. Blood samples from the prospective study were shipped frozen or at room temperature prior to DNA extraction. At the junction V is shortened by 0 bases and J by 3 bases, with 12 bases in between. The CDR3 sequence holds 15 residues, the cysteine and phenylalanine included. Of the read, only the CDR3 DNA is kept; its 45 bases are in frame from base 1. CDR1 MNHEY and CDR2 SVGAGI are derived from the germline V gene.

Overall study outcomes, separate from this receptor: How much clinical and demographic metadata was included differed by source and by participant, and the metadata was provided uncurated.

TCRbeta CDR3 regions were amplified from genomic DNA using the immunoSEQ Assay, a bias-controlled multiplex PCR. Turning to the authors' computational methods: The number of nucleated cells in each sample was estimated by amplification of reference gene primers within the assay. Sequence reads were collapsed and filtered to measure the absolute abundance of every unique TCRbeta CDR3 rearrangement. Productive Simpson clonality was computed per sample as the square root of Simpson's diversity index over productive rearrangements. TCRdb obtained this table from immuneACCESS and retained in-frame rearrangements with V and J assigned. These tables miss some clones; where compared with another copy, unresolved V genes account for less than half of the shortfall, and the remainder is unexplained. V, J and clone size reflect that table, while D and trimming were determined from the DNA. The sample table holds roughly 320,000 clones, of which around 84% were seen once. The ten biggest clones cover about 4% of the sample.

Sequencing used PBMCs or T cells enriched from blood (not recorded which). The sequence joins TRBV6-5 to TRBJ2-7; TRBD1 is perhaps the D gene, given 5 matching bases. The clonotype originates from a man aged 25 to 45 who had recovered from COVID-19. The CDR3 has the sequence CASSYSAGPDYEQYF. The sequenced DNA is TGTGCCAGCAGTTACTCGGCAGGGCCAGACTACGAGCAGTACTTC.